One and the same sample provided the 25 T cell receptor beta chains below, sequenced in a study of blood T cell repertoires in COVID-19. Sequencing used immunoSEQ multiplex PCR; TCRdb keeps in-frame clones, though not all of them. The sample lists around 180,000 clones; approximately 90% were seen once. Sequenced input: peripheral blood. The receptors were sampled from a human donor in a cohort sampled during active COVID-19.

As concerns this clone: The sample carries other DNA sequences with the same CDR3. The chain uses TRBV18 and TRBJ2-7, with D possibly being TRBD2 (5 bases). The germline V gene encodes CDR1 KGHSH and CDR2 LQKENI. V lost 3 bases, J lost 2 bases, and 8 bases lay in between. This CDR3 has 13 amino acids. In nucleotides, the CDR3 is TGTGCCAGCTCACCCCCCGGGGCCTACGAGCAGTACTTC. It yields the protein CASSPPGAYEQYF.

CDR3 sequence reads: CASSRTGQVRQETQYF. The CDR3 bases are TGCGCCAGCAGCCGGACGGGACAGGTCCGCCAAGAGACCCAGTACTTC. V is TRBV5-1 and J is TRBJ2-5; 8 positions match TRBD1. V gave up 4 bases and J gave up 1 base; unmatched junction bases: 9. The CDR3 runs to 16 residues. Germline V gene lookup returns CDR1 SGHRS and CDR2 YFSETQ.

This sequence joins TRBV7-9 and TRBJ1-2; possibly TRBD1 for D (6 bases). V was trimmed by 5 bases and J by 0 bases, leaving 10 bases between them. This CDR3 contains 14 residues. CDR1 is SEHNR, CDR2 FQNEAQ, per germline (reference sequence). DNA of the CDR3: TGTGCCAGCAGCCCGGACAGCTCTAACTATGGCTACACCTTC. Amino acid sequence: CASSPDSSNYGYTF.

The V and J genes are TRBV9 and TRBJ2-7; 10 bases are a match to TRBD2. This CDR3 comprises 17 residues. CDR1 is SGDLS, CDR2 YYNGEE, per germline. J was trimmed by 1 base and V by 0 bases; bases with no gene match: 7. CDR3 protein: CASSVGLAGASSYEQYF. The CDR3 nucleotides read TGTGCCAGCAGCGTAGGTCTAGCGGGGGCCTCATCCTACGAGCAGTACTTC.

The V gene is TRBV19, the J gene TRBJ2-2, with D possibly TRBD2 on 5 matching bases. The CDR3 covers 13 residues. Trimming removed 3 bases from V and 6 bases from J, with 8 bases in between. Germline V gene data show CDR1 as LNHDA and CDR2 as SQIVND (reference sequence). CDR3 sequence (DNA): TGTGCCAGTAGTATGAGGGCCTCCGGGGAGCTGTTTTTT. It specifies CASSMRASGELFF.

This chain uses TRBV5-5 with TRBJ2-1; D perhaps matches TRBD2 (6 bases). The germline V gene encodes CDR1 SGHKS and CDR2 YYEKEE (reference sequence). CDR3 length equals 14 residues. V was trimmed by 3 bases and J by 13 bases, leaving 20 bases between them. This chain's CDR3 is CASSSGVNSGLQFF. The CDR3 DNA follows: TGTGCCAGCAGCTCGGGGGTGAACTCGGGGTTACAGTTCTTC.

The chain recombines TRBV5-1 with TRBJ2-5; no reliable D call. The germline CDR1 and CDR2 sequences are SGHRS and YFSETQ. This CDR3 has 12 residues. The V end was cut by 0 bases, the J end by 5 bases, with 5 bases between. The CDR3 region is CASSLEHETQYF. CDR3 bases: TGCGCCAGCAGCTTGGAACACGAGACCCAGTACTTC.

The CDR3 nucleotides read TGTGCCAGTACAACAAACAGGGGCTCCACCGGGGAGCTGTTTTTT. Its protein is CASTTNRGSTGELFF. V is TRBV5-4 and J is TRBJ2-2; 7 bases are a match to TRBD1. Trimming removed 8 bases from V and 4 bases from J; junction bases left unmatched: 11. This CDR3 contains 15 residues. The germline V gene has CDR1 SGHNT and CDR2 YYREEE (reference sequence).

V gene TRBV11-2 combines with J gene TRBJ2-1; a possible D gene is TRBD1 (5 bases). With 1 base removed from V and 13 bases from J, the gap between germline ends came to 14 bases. The CDR3 consists of 13 residues. The V gene's germline CDR1 is SGHAT and CDR2 FQNNGV. In DNA form, the CDR3 reads TGTGCCAGCAGCTTAGGCGTAGGGGCTGGTCAGTTCTTC. Translating it yields CASSLGVGAGQFF.

V is TRBV30 and J is TRBJ1-2; tentative D call: TRBD1 (6 bases). With 1 base removed from V and 4 bases from J, the gap between germline ends came to 10 bases. The germline V gene encodes CDR1 GTSNPN and CDR2 SVGIG (reference sequence). This CDR3 is built from 13 residues. The CDR3 nucleotides read TGTGCCTGGAGTGAGCGCAGGGGCTATGGCTACACCTTC. It codes for CAWSERRGYGYTF.

V is TRBV5-8 and J is TRBJ2-4; 8 bases fit TRBD1. V dropped 4 bases and J dropped 6; count of bases not matched to a gene: 9. CDR3 size: 15 residues. Germline V CDR1 and CDR2: SGHTS, YDEGEE. Here the CDR3 DNA reads TGTGCCAGCAGCGCAAAAGGACAGGGAGGAAACATTCAGTACTTC. This codes for CASSAKGQGGNIQYF.

The V call is TRBV19, the J call TRBJ1-4; a weak D match, TRBD1 (5 bases). V lost 5 bases and J 2 bases, leaving 12 bases between the germline ends. The CDR3 sequence is 15 residues long. From germline, CDR1 is LNHDA and CDR2 SQIVND (reference sequence). This CDR3 is CASSPRARTNEKLFF. The CDR3 nucleotides are TGTGCCAGTAGTCCCAGGGCGAGGACTAATGAAAAACTGTTTTTT. Full variable domain (outside the CDR3, taken from reference TRBV19 and TRBJ1-4): DGGITQSPKYLFRKEGQNVTLSCEQNLNHDAMYWYRQDPGQGLRLIYYSQIVNDFQKGDIAEGYSVSREKKESFPLTVTSAQKNPTAFYLCASSPRARTNEKLFFGSGTQLSVL.

The rearrangement uses TRBV6-5 and TRBJ2-7; weak D call: TRBD2 (6 bases). The V end was cut by 2 bases, the J end by 0 bases, with 11 bases between. CDR3 length: 15 amino acids. CDR1 is MNHEY, CDR2 SVGAGI, per germline. The CDR3 spells CASSYGGTSSYEQYF. DNA of the CDR3: TGTGCCAGCAGTTACGGCGGGACGAGCTCCTACGAGCAGTACTTC.

The chain carries TRBV11-2 and TRBJ2-5; D is undetermined. Trimming shortened V by 1 base and J by 2 bases, and 11 bases separated the two germline ends. In germline, CDR1 is SGHAT, CDR2 FQNNGV. The CDR3 consists of 15 residues. CDR3 loop: CASSLVVRSQETQYF. The CDR3 DNA reads TGTGCCAGCAGCTTAGTTGTTCGGAGTCAAGAGACCCAGTACTTC.

J is TRBJ1-3 and V is TRBV4-3; D unresolved. V lost 1 base to trimming and J lost 0 bases, with 10 bases between them. Germline values: CDR1 LGHNA, CDR2 YSLEER. The CDR3 sequence is 16 residues long. The CDR3 loop reads CASSQGAVGSGNTIYF. The CDR3 DNA reads TGCGCCAGCAGCCAAGGGGCCGTCGGCTCTGGAAACACCATATATTTT.

This clone was counted between two and nine times. The V call is TRBV19, the J call TRBJ2-2; TRBD1 might be the D (6 bases). The CDR3 totals 14 residues. The V end lost 4 bases, the J end lost 4 bases, and 10 bases lay between the germline ends. The germline CDR1 and CDR2 sequences are LNHDA and SQIVND (reference sequence). The CDR3 sequence: CASSTTGPTGELFF. CDR3 DNA: TGTGCCAGTAGTACTACAGGGCCCACCGGGGAGCTGTTTTTT.

The J gene is TRBJ1-4, the V gene TRBV6-5, with TRBD1 identical over 11 bases. Germline V gene sequence: CDR1 MNHEY, CDR2 SVGAGI. Unmatched junction bases numbered 5, after V lost 6 bases and J lost 8 bases. There are 14 residues in the CDR3. The chain's CDR3 is CASRGTGGNEKLFF. CDR3 DNA sequence: TGTGCCAGCAGAGGGACAGGGGGAAACGAAAAACTGTTTTTT.

The chain links TRBV4-3 to TRBJ2-1; 8 bases match TRBD2. Unmatched junction bases numbered 7, after V lost 0 bases and J lost 9 bases. There are 15 residues in the CDR3. Germline V gene sequence: CDR1 LGHNA, CDR2 YSLEER. The CDR3 nucleotides read TGCGCCAGCAGCCAAGATGGGAGCGGGAGAGGTGAGCAGTTCTTC. Translation: CASSQDGSGRGEQFF.

V and J are TRBV11-2 and TRBJ1-1, with D hard to call. Germline CDR1 is SGHAT and CDR2 is FQNNGV. V lost 5 bases, J lost 0 bases, and 10 bases lay in between. The CDR3 extends over 14 amino acids. As DNA, the CDR3 is TGTGCCAGCAGCAGCGAACGTATGAACACTGAAGCTTTCTTT. It specifies CASSSERMNTEAFF.

V usage is TRBV7-8 and J usage is TRBJ1-2, with TRBD1 matching 10 bases. V dropped 5 bases and J dropped 5; count of bases not matched to a gene: 5. This CDR3 is built from 14 residues. Looked up from germline, CDR1 is SGHVS and CDR2 is FQNEAQ. This CDR3 is CASSRGTGVYGYTF. As DNA, the CDR3 is TGTGCCAGCAGCCGAGGGACAGGGGTTTATGGCTACACCTTC.

The chain employs TRBV27 and TRBJ2-5; tentative D call: TRBD1 (5 bases). The ends were cut back, 4 bases at V and 1 base at J, with 13 bases in the middle. CDR3 size: 15 residues. The V gene's germline CDR1 is MNHEY and CDR2 SMNVEV (reference sequence). DNA for the CDR3: TGTGCCAGCAGTTCGACCAGGGTCCCCCAAGAGACCCAGTACTTC. Amino acid sequence: CASSSTRVPQETQYF.

The chain carries TRBV5-4 and TRBJ2-7; a possible D gene is TRBD2 (7 bases). Germline V lookup: CDR1 SGHNT, CDR2 YYREEE (reference sequence). V lost 0 bases to trimming and J lost 4 bases, with 17 bases between them. The length of the CDR3 is 16 residues. The CDR3 loop is CASSLEAGASTYEQYF. The CDR3 region has the DNA TGTGCCAGCAGCTTGGAGGCGGGGGCCTCAACATACGAGCAGTACTTC.

The gene calls are TRBV19 and TRBJ1-4; D unresolved. This CDR3 contains 13 residues. The V end lost 3 bases, the J end lost 8 bases, and 10 bases lay between the germline ends. Germline V gives CDR1 LNHDA, CDR2 SQIVND (reference sequence). The CDR3 loop reads CASSIKYREKLFF. The CDR3 DNA is TGTGCCAGTAGTATCAAATATCGGGAAAAACTGTTTTTT.

The CDR3 protein is CASSFGQGNTIYF. The CDR3 coding sequence is TGTGCCAGCAGTTTCGGACAGGGTAACACCATATATTTT. The V gene is TRBV12-3 or TRBV12-4, the J gene TRBJ1-3; 8 nucleotides line up with TRBD1. This CDR3 comprises 13 residues. V shed 3 bases and J 7 bases; nucleotides not matched to a gene: 2.

The genes are TRBV5-1 and TRBJ1-2; 10 nucleotides agree with TRBD1. Germline V CDR1 and CDR2: SGHRS, YFSETQ. Unmatched junction bases numbered 6, after V lost 4 bases and J lost 6 bases. The CDR3 contains 14 residues. DNA of the CDR3: TGCGCCAGCAGCACCGTGACAGGGGGCGATGGCTACACCTTC. Amino acid sequence: CASSTVTGGDGYTF.